Presented here are 3 T cell receptor beta chains from one specimen sequenced in a study of T cells in Graves' hyperthyroidism and ophthalmopathy (dated by TCRdb to between 2018 and 2021). The library relied on multiplex PCR. The instrument given in TCRdb is Illumina HiSeq 2000. TCR beta CDR3 regions were amplified from RNA transcripts. A first-round RT-PCR of the TCR CDR3 used the HTBI primer set with the Qiagen OneStep RT-PCR kit. TCRdb passed the public sequencing reads through fastp at Q25 and MiXCR, retaining productive beta sequences. Rows are unified per CDR3 protein, each entry keeping the most common DNA and genes. The sample records hundreds of thousands of distinct CDR3 sequences, approximately 15% of which are singletons. The ten largest make up around 58% of the sample. Sample: blood. The source of these receptors is a woman aged 55-69 years with Graves' ophthalmopathy.

This clonotype showed up just a few times. J is TRBJ2-3 and V is TRBV29-1; D perhaps matches TRBD2 (5 bases). The ends were cut back, 7 bases at V and 5 bases at J, with 7 bases in the middle. This CDR3 comprises 10 residues. Germline CDR1 SQVTM, CDR2 ANQGSEA. The DNA for the CDR3 is TGCAGCGCCGAGGGAGATACGCAGTATTTT. Translated: CSAEGDTQYF.

This clonotype was seen repeatedly, ten times or more. The chain combines TRBV6-1 with TRBJ1-2; a possible D gene is TRBD1 (6 bases). Germline values: CDR1 MNHNS, CDR2 SASEGT. The CDR3 spans 13 residues. Trimming removed 6 bases from V and 4 bases from J, with 12 bases in between. CDR3 protein: CASSSAGAYGYTF. Here the CDR3 DNA reads TGTGCCAGCAGCTCGGCAGGGGCCTATGGCTACACCTTC.

This clonotype was seen many times. The genes are TRBV28 and TRBJ2-7; 8 bases match TRBD1. The CDR3 length is 17 residues. Germline trimming cut 6 bases from V and 0 bases from J; bases unmatched to any gene: 13. Per germline, CDR1 MDHEN and CDR2 SYDVKM. The CDR3 DNA reads as TGTGCCAGCAGCAAACCCTACGGACAGGGCACCTCCTACGAGCAGTACTTC. Its translation is CASSKPYGQGTSYEQYF.